A single T cell receptor (beta chain) is shown here with its context. The data were taken from a study of shared clonotypes between healthy human individuals. V lost 3 bases and J 2 bases, leaving 5 bases between the germline ends. The CDR3 spans 12 residues. Looked up from germline, CDR1 is SGHAT and CDR2 is FQNNGV. DNA at about 210 ng, around 30,000 T cell genomes, went into sorted-subset replicate PCRs. Clones were sequenced by immunoSEQ multiplex PCR, and TCRdb holds only the in-frame ones, with some missing. This table holds over a million clones, roughly 96% found once. This receptor was obtained from a man younger than 45 in good health. The V and J genes are TRBV11-2 and TRBJ2-7; D call uncertain. The sample was naive CD4+ T cells sorted from blood. As for subset: CD45RA+ positively selected. The CDR3 spells CASSFAAYEQYF. CDR3 DNA sequence: TGTGCCAGCAGCTTCGCCGCCTACGAGCAGTACTTC.